This T cell receptor beta chain was documented in a study of regulatory T cells in long-lasting Graves disease. Turning to the study itself: By definition, persistent Graves' disease involved antithyroid drugs for over 5 years alongside positive TSH receptor antibodies. Study outcomes and limitations: Compared with new cases, persistent Graves' patients showed reduced TCR diversity. In persistent patients, shared public clonotypes (around 2,600) outnumbered those in new patients (about 1,000).

According to the study, TCR beta libraries were built with iRepertoire HTBI primers and CDR3-region Arm-PCR. TCRdb independently ran MiXCR on the multiplex PCR reads; one entry per CDR3 protein. The sample yields about 310,000 distinct CDR3 sequences, 20% to 25% seen once. V was clipped by 5 bases and J by 3 bases, with 11 bases between them. The CDR3 runs to 14 residues. Germline CDR1 and CDR2: MNHEY and SMNVEV (reference sequence). Sample time point: persistent/refractory GD, antithyroid drugs over 5 years with positive TRAb. Extracted RNA from PBMCs served as the source of the TCR library. It was an endocrinology department in Xi'an, China, that provided the patients. The sample holds a few counts of this clonotype. Its antigen is still unknown.

This clonotype originated in a female donor with Graves disease. This specimen consisted of peripheral blood mononuclear cells (PBMCs), obtained when the disease was refractory, from a patient treated with antithyroid drugs. This chain links TRBV27 with TRBJ1-5, with unresolved D. This chain's CDR3 is CASSARAINQPQHF. For the CDR3, the DNA is TGTGCCAGCAGTGCCCGGGCCATCAATCAGCCCCAGCATTTT.